The 4 T cell receptor beta chains below all came from one sample that was sequenced in a study of blood T cell repertoires in COVID-19 (dated by TCRdb to about 2020). The library was produced with the immunoSEQ multiplex PCR assay. TCRdb re-hosts the immuneACCESS table, in-frame sequences only. Its copies lack some clones; in the studies checked, an unresolved V gene accounts for under half of them, and the cause for the rest is not known. This sample gives about 200,000 clones in total; approximately 90% of them show up just once. Jointly, the top ten make up around 0.5% of the sample. The sample was peripheral blood. The receptors shown here come from a man in his fifties or sixties with acute or convalescent COVID-19.

The V call is TRBV20-1, the J call TRBJ1-1, with TRBD1 as a possible D gene (5 bases). CDR3 length: 10 residues. Germline V CDR1 and CDR2: DFQATT, SNEGSKA (reference sequence). V dropped 8 bases and J dropped 5 bases, with 9 bases sitting between them. CDR3 loop: CSTRETEAFF. The CDR3, as DNA: TGCAGTACCAGGGAAACTGAAGCTTTCTTT.

This clone was seen only a few times. V is TRBV4-1 and J is TRBJ2-2; D not resolved. The V end lost 0 bases, the J end lost 3 bases, and 8 bases lay between the germline ends. The CDR3 is 15 residues long. The germline V gene encodes CDR1 MGHRA and CDR2 YSYEKL. The CDR3 DNA follows: TGCGCCAGCAGCCAAGATGCCACAGACACCGGGGAGCTGTTTTTT. This codes for CASSQDATDTGELFF.

This clone was observed once. V usage is TRBV27 and J usage is TRBJ2-5, with 9 bases aligning to TRBD2. The junction had 9 bases not matched to a gene; V was cut back by 9 bases and J by 1 base. CDR3 length: 15 residues. Germline values: CDR1 MNHEY, CDR2 SMNVEV (reference sequence). CDR3 region: CARGYSGSPQETQYF. Here the CDR3 DNA reads TGTGCCAGGGGTTATAGCGGGAGCCCCCAAGAGACCCAGTACTTC.

The gene calls are TRBV5-5 and TRBJ2-7, with D uncertain. Per germline, CDR1 SGHKS and CDR2 YYEKEE (reference sequence). The ends were cut back, 0 bases at V and 2 bases at J, with 12 bases in the middle. The CDR3 extends over 15 amino acids. CDR3 nucleotide sequence: TGTGCCAGCAGCTTGGATGTCACACCAACCTACGAGCAGTACTTC. Translation gives CASSLDVTPTYEQYF.